This T cell receptor (beta chain) was identified during a study of blood T cell repertoires in COVID-19. Study at large: The samples span acute and convalescent COVID-19 from the United States, Italy and Spain.

The CDR3 is 15 amino acids. J was trimmed by 1 base and V by 4 bases; bases with no gene match: 6. Germline V CDR1 and CDR2: LGHDT, YNNKEL (reference sequence). Methods used by the authors: Reference gene primer amplification yielded estimated nucleated cell counts. This table comes from immunoSEQ multiplex PCR, and its TCRdb copy is limited to in-frame clones, with some not included. V, J and clone size are taken as reported in that table, and D and trimming were inferred from the DNA itself. The profile shows tens of thousands of clones, around 82% of them singletons. The material sequenced was peripheral blood. The chain carries TRBV3-1 (or the pseudogene TRBV3-2) and TRBJ1-1, with 7 bases aligning to TRBD1. This receptor was identified in a man in his fifties with active or convalescent COVID-19. This CDR3 reads CASSPRDSPNTEAFF. CDR3 coding DNA: TGTGCCAGCAGCCCTCGGGACAGCCCGAACACTGAAGCTTTCTTT.